This T cell receptor (beta chain) was recorded in a study of cytomegalovirus exposure and HLA in healthy donors. Turning to the study itself: An early data release held some 85 million unique TCRs from HLA-typed donors. There were more than 350 genotyped donors. Of these, 81% fell in the genetic ancestry cluster associated with self-reported Caucasian donors. Study results and limitations: Later work found most CMV-associated TCR beta chains apparently HLA-restricted. Later analysis identified about 17,000 TCR beta sequences associated with HLA alleles, using a false discovery rate threshold of 0.05.

As for this clone: Antigen specificity is unknown.

Germline CDR1 reads GTSNPN; CDR2 reads SVGIG (reference sequence). This CDR3 has 16 amino acids. V was pared by 2 bases and J by 0 bases, with 7 bases of the junction left unmatched. The PCR made use of 60 Vbeta and 13 Jbeta primers. Only in-frame clones appear in the TCRdb table, and some are missing; sequencing was by immunoSEQ multiplex PCR. The sample holds roughly 89,000 clones; roughly 63% are singletons and the top ten take approximately 21%. This rearrangement joins TRBV30 to TRBJ2-5; TRBD2 matches 9 bases. This clonotype originated in a woman aged 45-59 years in good health and CMV-seropositive. The specimen was PBMCs. The CDR3 DNA follows: TGTGCCTGGAGTCCCTTTGGACTAGCGTACCAAGAGACCCAGTACTTC. Residues: CAWSPFGLAYQETQYF. The full variable domain, with the rest looked up from reference TRBV30 and TRBJ2-5, is SQTIHQWPATLVQPVGSPLSLECTVEGTSNPNLYWYRQAAGRGLQLLFYSVGIGQISSEVPQNLSASRPQDRQFILSSKKLLLSDSGFYLCAWSPFGLAYQETQYFGPGTRLLVL.